The 10 T cell receptor beta chains below come from one sample, sequenced in a study of blood T cell repertoires in COVID-19. Clones were sequenced by immunoSEQ multiplex PCR, and TCRdb holds only the in-frame ones, with some missing. The table shows under 55,000 clones, with over 70% occurring only once. The source material was peripheral blood. All receptors come from a human donor in a cohort sampled during active COVID-19.

The CDR3 reads CASSLPRQTYNEQFF. The CDR3 nucleotides read TGTGCCAGCAGCTTGCCGCGACAGACCTACAATGAGCAGTTCTTC. This chain connects TRBV5-4 to TRBJ2-1, with D maybe TRBD1 (5 bases). V was trimmed by 1 base and J by 2 bases, leaving 10 bases between them. Per the germline V gene, CDR1 is SGHNT and CDR2 is YYREEE (reference sequence). The CDR3 loop spans 15 amino acids.

The CDR3: CASSLPGGRTEAFF. CDR3 DNA sequence: TGTGCCAGCAGCTTACCAGGGGGCAGGACTGAAGCTTTCTTT. The chain is built from TRBV11-2 and TRBJ1-1; 8 bases align to TRBD1. Germline CDR1 is SGHAT and CDR2 is FQNNGV. The trim removed 2 bases at V and 5 bases at J, leaving 4 bases unmatched. This CDR3 has 14 amino acids.

This rearrangement joins TRBV11-2 to TRBJ2-1; D may be TRBD1 (5 bases). Germline CDR1 reads SGHAT; CDR2 reads FQNNGV. V was shortened by 0 bases and J by 5 bases, with 20 bases between the two germline ends. The CDR3 is made up of 18 amino acids. The CDR3 spells CASSLDTTIWGIDNEQFF. The CDR3 coding sequence is TGTGCCAGCAGCTTAGATACTACGATTTGGGGCATTGACAATGAGCAGTTCTTC.

V usage is TRBV19 and J usage is TRBJ2-7; 8 bases are shared with TRBD1. The length of the CDR3 is 15 residues. Trimming cost V 4 bases and J 0 bases; bases outside gene matches: 5. Germline lookup yields CDR1 LNHDA and CDR2 SQIVND (reference sequence). The CDR3 loop reads CASSKGQGPSYEQYF. For the CDR3, the DNA is TGTGCCAGTAGTAAAGGACAGGGACCCTCCTACGAGCAGTACTTC.

The chain recombines TRBV10-1 with TRBJ1-2; no firm D call. Germline values: CDR1 WNHNN, CDR2 SYGVQD (reference sequence). V lost 0 bases and J lost 4, with 6 bases in between. The CDR3 runs to 13 residues. The CDR3 loop is CASSESRFYGYTF. The CDR3, as DNA: TGCGCCAGCAGTGAGTCTCGGTTCTATGGCTACACCTTC.

The rearrangement joins TRBV4-1 to TRBJ2-5, with D possibly TRBD1 on 5 matching bases. In germline, CDR1 is MGHRA, CDR2 YSYEKL. The CDR3 loop spans 13 amino acids. V lost 8 bases and J 5 bases, leaving 15 bases between the germline ends. The CDR3 bases are TGCGCCAGCGCACGAGACCGACAGGAGACCCAGTACTTC. Its protein product is CASARDRQETQYF.

This chain links TRBV18 with TRBJ2-1; D is ambiguous. The ends were cut back, 6 bases at V and 10 bases at J, with 13 bases in the middle. This CDR3 spans 12 amino acids. Germline V CDR1 and CDR2: KGHSH, LQKENI. CDR3 sequence: CASSPRLREQFF. The CDR3 nucleotides read TGTGCCAGCTCTCCCCGACTCCGGGAGCAGTTCTTC.

This chain connects TRBV12-3 or TRBV12-4 to TRBJ2-4; D is unclear. The V end was cut by 3 bases, the J end by 11 bases, with 11 bases between. The CDR3 covers 12 residues. CDR3 sequence (DNA): TGTGCCAGCAGTTTGACGGTTCGGGTTCAGTACTTC. It is translated as CASSLTVRVQYF.

This clone was counted a few times. The chain combines TRBV2 with TRBJ2-7; 9 nucleotides line up with TRBD2. The CDR3 extends over 18 amino acids. J was trimmed by 3 bases and V by 0 bases; bases with no gene match: 12. CDR1 is SNHLY, CDR2 FYNNEI, per germline. The CDR3 region is CASSEASSFTSGLYEQYF. Here the CDR3 DNA reads TGTGCCAGCAGTGAAGCATCCTCGTTTACTAGCGGGCTCTACGAGCAGTACTTC.

DNA for the CDR3: TGTGCCAGTAGCCTGGGGGGGGCACGGGCTTTCTTT. Encoded protein: CASSLGGARAFF. This chain uses TRBV19 with TRBJ1-1; D perhaps matches TRBD1 (6 bases). The CDR3 runs to 12 residues. Germline lookup yields CDR1 LNHDA and CDR2 SQIVND (reference sequence). V dropped 6 bases and J dropped 11 bases, with 16 bases sitting between them.